These 4 T cell receptor beta chains originate from one sample sequenced in a study of blood T cell repertoires in COVID-19. Sequencing was performed with immunoSEQ multiplex PCR; in TCRdb, only in-frame clones are kept and a portion is missing. The table lists around 65,000 clones, 70% to 90% of them singletons. The specimen sequenced was peripheral blood. The origin of the receptors is a man between 65 and 85 years old with acute or convalescent COVID-19.

The chain couples TRBV9 to TRBJ2-5; D unclear. Germline V gene data show CDR1 as SGDLS and CDR2 as YYNGEE. CDR3 length: 12 residues. V lost 0 bases and J lost 5, with 5 bases in between. The CDR3 DNA reads as TGTGCCAGCAGCGTAGACTTTGAGACCCAGTACTTC. Amino acid sequence: CASSVDFETQYF.

The chain uses TRBV3-1 (or the pseudogene TRBV3-2) and TRBJ1-2; D is undetermined. V was cut by 6 bases and J by 3 bases, with 14 bases left in between. Per germline, CDR1 LGHDT and CDR2 YNNKEL (reference sequence). The CDR3 is 14 amino acids. The CDR3 here is CASRAGGMDYGYTF. DNA for the CDR3: TGTGCCAGCAGGGCAGGCGGGATGGACTATGGCTACACCTTC.

This rearrangement joins TRBV5-1 to TRBJ2-1; TRBD2 matches 9 bases. J lost 10 bases, V lost 0 bases, and 8 bases had no gene match. The germline V gene has CDR1 SGHRS and CDR2 YFSETQ. The CDR3 contains 15 residues. CDR3 region: CASSLVRQRGVEQFF. In DNA, the CDR3 is TGCGCCAGCAGCTTGGTCCGCCAGCGGGGGGTAGAGCAGTTCTTC.

This clone was seen once. The chain has TRBV18 and TRBJ2-1; 7 nucleotides align to TRBD1. The CDR3 spans 15 residues. Germline V gives CDR1 KGHSH, CDR2 LQKENI. After removal of 3 bases from V and 6 bases from J, the junction contained 8 bases not matched to a gene. Written as DNA, the CDR3 is TGTGCCAGCTCACCGGGGACAGTGCGACGCAATGAGCAGTTCTTC. Translated, it gives CASSPGTVRRNEQFF.